These 18 T cell receptor beta chains were all obtained from the same sample, sequenced in a study of blood T cell repertoires in COVID-19. The repertoire was sequenced with immunoSEQ multiplex PCR; TCRdb's copy has only in-frame clones and lacks some. The sample shows about 24,000 clones, about 91% of them seen only once. Material for sequencing was peripheral blood. These TCRs come from a man between 70 and 80 years old with active COVID-19.

This chain links TRBV9 with TRBJ2-3, with D perhaps TRBD1 (5 bases). This CDR3 is built from 14 residues. V lost 0 bases and J 3 bases, leaving 8 bases between the germline ends. Germline V gives CDR1 SGDLS, CDR2 YYNGEE. In nucleotides, the CDR3 is TGTGCCAGCAGCGTAGGTCAGGGTACAGATACGCAGTATTTT. Its translation: CASSVGQGTDTQYF.

The chain has TRBV6-2 or TRBV6-3 and TRBJ1-5; 9 nucleotides align to TRBD1. The length of the CDR3 is 17 residues. The germline CDR1 and CDR2 sequences are MNHEY and SVGEGT. The V segment lost 5 bases and the J segment 4 bases; nucleotides outside the gene matches: 12. The CDR3 bases are TGTGCCAGCAGTACCTTCCTTGGACAGGGGAGGAATCAGCCCCAGCATTTT. Protein: CASSTFLGQGRNQPQHF.

This clone was detected once. The CDR3 nucleotides are TGTGCCAGCAGCGTAGGTAGCGGGGCAAGCACAGATACGCAGTATTTT. It codes for CASSVGSGASTDTQYF. The chain recombines TRBV9 with TRBJ2-3; 8 nucleotides match TRBD2. The germline CDR1 and CDR2 sequences are SGDLS and YYNGEE. J was trimmed by 0 bases and V by 0 bases; bases with no gene match: 3. The CDR3 spans 16 residues. Full variable domain (outside the CDR3, taken from reference TRBV9 and TRBJ2-3): DSGVTQTPKHLITATGQRVTLRCSPRSGDLSVYWYQQSLDQGLQFLIQYYNGEERAKGNILERFSAQQFPDLHSELNLSSLELGDSALYFCASSVGSGASTDTQYFGPGTRLTVL.

The genes are TRBV18 and TRBJ2-7; 14 bases fit TRBD2. Trimming cost V 3 bases and J 4 bases; bases outside gene matches: 2. Germline V gene data show CDR1 as KGHSH and CDR2 as LQKENI. The CDR3 spans 15 residues. CDR3 loop: CASSPRLAGGYEQYF. CDR3 nucleotide sequence: TGTGCCAGCTCACCTCGACTAGCGGGAGGGTACGAGCAGTACTTC.

The rearrangement uses TRBV5-1 and TRBJ2-3; D call uncertain. Germline CDR1 and CDR2: SGHRS and YFSETQ. The length of the CDR3 is 18 residues. Trimming removed 0 bases at V and 2 bases at J, with 19 bases between. This chain's CDR3 is CASSLAGSTLLNTDTQYF. CDR3 coding DNA: TGCGCCAGCAGCTTGGCGGGTTCTACCCTTTTGAACACAGATACGCAGTATTTT.

V usage is TRBV27 and J usage is TRBJ2-7; 7 bases are shared with TRBD1. The germline CDR1 and CDR2 sequences are MNHEY and SMNVEV (reference sequence). The CDR3 contains 14 residues. V was pared by 5 bases and J by 0 bases, with 4 bases of the junction left unmatched. As DNA, the CDR3 is TGTGCCAGCAGTCGGGCAGGGGGCTCCTACGAGCAGTACTTC. As protein: CASSRAGGSYEQYF.

This chain links TRBV7-9 with TRBJ2-7; 8 nucleotides align to TRBD1. V dropped 3 bases and J dropped 6; count of bases not matched to a gene: 7. CDR1 is SEHNR, CDR2 FQNEAQ, per germline (reference sequence). The CDR3 loop spans 14 amino acids. The CDR3 DNA reads TGTGCCAGCAGCTTTTCCGGACAGGGTTTCGAGCAGTACTTC. Translation: CASSFSGQGFEQYF. Full variable domain (outside the CDR3, taken from reference TRBV7-9 and TRBJ2-7): DTGVSQNPRHKITKRGQNVTFRCDPISEHNRLYWYRQTLGQGPEFLTYFQNEAQLEKSRLLSDRFSAERPKGSFSTLEIQRTEQGDSAMYLCASSFSGQGFEQYFGPGTRLTVT.

The V call is TRBV7-9, the J call TRBJ1-6; D is ambiguous. This CDR3 spans 14 amino acids. The ends were cut back, 0 bases at V and 4 bases at J, with 4 bases in the middle. Germline CDR1 SEHNR, CDR2 FQNEAQ (reference sequence). CDR3 in amino acids: CASSLAQYNSPLHF. Here the CDR3 DNA reads TGTGCCAGCAGCTTAGCACAGTATAATTCACCCCTCCACTTT. Full variable domain (rest looked up from reference TRBV7-9 and TRBJ1-6): DTGVSQNPRHKITKRGQNVTFRCDPISEHNRLYWYRQTLGQGPEFLTYFQNEAQLEKSRLLSDRFSAERPKGSFSTLEIQRTEQGDSAMYLCASSLAQYNSPLHFGNGTRLTVT.

The V call is TRBV27, the J call TRBJ1-4; a possible D gene is TRBD1 (5 bases). CDR3 length: 15 amino acids. Trimming left V 5 bases short and J 3 bases short, with 13 bases between. The germline V gene has CDR1 MNHEY and CDR2 SMNVEV (reference sequence). The CDR3 loop is CASSKKGWANEKLFF. The DNA of the CDR3 is TGTGCCAGCAGTAAGAAGGGGTGGGCTAATGAAAAACTGTTTTTT.

The chain joins TRBV7-2 to TRBJ2-7; D is possibly TRBD2 (5 bases). Germline CDR1 SGHTA, CDR2 FQGNSA. V dropped 7 bases and J dropped 3 bases, with 16 bases sitting between them. The CDR3 runs to 14 residues. Here the CDR3 DNA reads TGTGCCAGCACCCGTGAGGCTAGCCGCTACGAGCAGTACTTC. This sequence encodes CASTREASRYEQYF.

This rearrangement joins TRBV27 to TRBJ1-1, with a weak D call TRBD1 (6 bases). CDR3 length: 14 amino acids. The V end lost 6 bases, the J end lost 1 base, and 12 bases lay between the germline ends. From germline, CDR1 is MNHEY and CDR2 SMNVEV (reference sequence). The CDR3 DNA is TGTGCCAGCAGGTATCTGGACAGGAACACTGAAGCTTTCTTT. Translating gives CASRYLDRNTEAFF.

J is TRBJ1-4 and V is TRBV18, with 9 bases identical to TRBD1. This CDR3 is 15 amino acids long. Germline loops: CDR1 KGHSH, CDR2 LQKENI. J was trimmed by 5 bases and V by 1 base; bases with no gene match: 2. DNA of the CDR3: TGTGCCAGCTCACCACAGGACAGGGGAAATGAAAAACTGTTTTTT. This sequence encodes CASSPQDRGNEKLFF.

The chain links TRBV7-2 to TRBJ2-1; D is perhaps TRBD2 (5 bases). V lost 2 bases and J lost 5, with 16 bases in between. The CDR3 contains 16 residues. The germline gives CDR1 SGHTA, CDR2 FQGNSA. For the CDR3, the DNA is TGTGCCAGCAGCTTACCCCGGGGTAGCGTAGACAATGAGCAGTTCTTC. This translates into CASSLPRGSVDNEQFF.

The V gene is TRBV9, the J gene TRBJ2-7; TRBD1 might be the D (6 bases). The V end lost 4 bases, the J end lost 3 bases, and 26 bases lay between the germline ends. The CDR3 has 18 residues. Per the germline V gene, CDR1 is SGDLS and CDR2 is YYNGEE. CDR3 protein: CASSPSSLRWTDRYEQYF. The CDR3 nucleotides are TGTGCCAGCAGCCCTAGTTCCCTGAGATGGACAGACCGCTACGAGCAGTACTTC.

The rearrangement links TRBV6-5 to TRBJ2-5; weak D call: TRBD1 (6 bases). V was clipped by 3 bases and J by 4 bases, with 15 bases between them. The V gene's germline CDR1 is MNHEY and CDR2 SVGAGI. The CDR3 extends over 15 amino acids. CDR3: CASSYLAGGGETQYF. In DNA form, the CDR3 reads TGTGCCAGCAGTTATTTAGCTGGGGGCGGAGAGACCCAGTACTTC.

This chain connects TRBV7-3 to TRBJ1-1; unclear D gene. Germline V CDR1 and CDR2: SGHTA, FQGTGA. Trimming pared 8 bases from V and 4 bases from J, leaving 14 bases between. There are 13 residues in the CDR3. For the CDR3, the DNA is TGTGCCAGCGGAACCCTTTTAGCCACTGAAGCTTTCTTT. It is translated as CASGTLLATEAFF. Looking up the rest from reference TRBV7-3 and TRBJ1-1 gives the full variable domain: GAGVSQTPSNKVTEKGKYVELRCDPISGHTALYWYRQSLGQGPEFLIYFQGTGAADDSGLPNDRFFAVRPEGSVSTLKIQRTERGDSAVYLCASGTLLATEAFFGQGTRLTVV.

The chain uses TRBV30 and TRBJ2-3, with 10 bases aligning to TRBD2. The germline CDR1 and CDR2 sequences are GTSNPN and SVGIG (reference sequence). The length of the CDR3 is 15 residues. With V trimmed by 3 bases and J by 2 bases, 5 bases remained unmatched. The CDR3: CAWRGLALITDTQYF. Here the CDR3 DNA reads TGTGCCTGGAGGGGACTAGCGTTAATCACAGATACGCAGTATTTT.

The chain uses TRBV5-1 and TRBJ2-7, with TRBD2 matching over 11 bases. Germline CDR1 and CDR2: SGHRS and YFSETQ. The CDR3 has 16 residues. J gave up 5 bases and V 3 bases, and 10 bases lay outside the gene matches. The CDR3 DNA sequence: TGCGCCAGCAGCTGGAGACTAGCGGGACACGGGGACGAGCAGTACTTC. Residues: CASSWRLAGHGDEQYF.